The sequence of this T cell receptor (beta chain) was determined in a study of early T cells in non-severe SARS-CoV-2 infection. V lost 5 bases and J 0 bases, leaving 14 bases between the germline ends. This CDR3 region has 15 residues. Germline assignment: CDR1 DFQATT and CDR2 SNEGSKA (reference sequence). TCRdb called the 5' RACE reads again in MiXCR, with one record for every CDR3 protein. Among about 28,000 distinct CDR3 sequences, 5.7% were seen once, and the ten largest hold about 5.8%. Many counts were recorded for this clonotype. J is TRBJ1-5 and V is TRBV20-1; a weak D match, TRBD1 (5 bases). The sample was whole blood. This TCR derives from an adult who was a healthcare worker with PCR-confirmed SARS-CoV-2 infection or an uninfected control (not recorded which). CDR3 sequence: CSARARVYSNQPQHF. In nucleotides, the CDR3 is TGCAGTGCTCGGGCCAGGGTTTATAGCAATCAGCCCCAGCATTTT.